These T cell receptor beta chains were read from a single sample in a study of CD8+CD57+ T cells in acquired aplastic anemia. TCRdb re-called the reads through MiXCR, storing one row per CDR3 protein. The sample includes some 160,000 distinct CDR3 sequences, roughly 50% of them seen just once. The specimen sequenced was sorted CD4+, CD8+, or CD8+CD57+ T cells (not recorded which) from PBMCs. These receptors originate from a human donor with aplastic anemia. CDR3s include the opening cysteine and the closing phenylalanine or tryptophan. A D gene is named only where the DNA matches it firmly. Size values are once, few and many counts, or a class for expanded clones, and some rows have none.

TRBV19	TRBD1	.	TRBJ1-1	TGTGCCAGTAGCAAAACAGGGGGTATGAACACTGAAGCTTTCTTT	CASSKTGGMNTEAFF
TRBV19	.	few	TRBJ1-1	TGTGCCAGTACGGGCGACGTACTGAACACTGAAGCTTTCTTT	CASTGDVLNTEAFF
TRBV10-2	.	.	TRBJ2-3	TGCGCCAGCAGTGGCGGTGGCACAGATACGCAGTATTTT	CASSGGGTDTQYF
TRBV15	TRBD1	.	TRBJ2-7	TGTGCCACCAGCAGAGAGGAAGGCGGGACAGGTTTCTACGAGCAGTACTTC	CATSREEGGTGFYEQYF
TRBV29-1	TRBD1	.	TRBJ2-7	TGCAGCGTTGAAGAGGGGACAGCCTACGAGCAGTACTTC	CSVEEGTAYEQYF
TRBV10-3	TRBD2	.	TRBJ2-1	TGTGCCAGCAGTTTAACTAGCGGCGCCTACAATGAGCAGTTCTTC	CASSLTSGAYNEQFF
TRBV9	.	.	TRBJ2-3	TGTCCCAGCAGCGTAGTGGGGGGCGGGGCTAGCACAGATACGCAGTATTTT	CPSSVVGGGASTDTQYF
TRBV25-1	.	.	TRBJ1-5	TGTGCCAGCAGTGTGGCCACAGCCAATCAGCCCCAGCATTTT	CASSVATANQPQHF
TRBV7-6	.	many	TRBJ2-2	TGTGCCAGCAGCTTAGCGCTTCCGGGTCCAACGAACACCGGGGAGCTGTTTTTT	CASSLALPGPTNTGELFF
TRBV19	.	many	TRBJ2-5	TGTGCCAGTAGTGAAAGGGGGTTCCAAGAGACCCAGTACTTC	CASSERGFQETQYF
TRBV20-1	.	many	TRBJ2-3	TGCAGCTCTAGCAGAACTAGCACAGATACGCAGTATTTT	CSSSRTSTDTQYF
TRBV15	.	.	TRBJ2-3	TGTGCCACCAGCAGCCAATTCGTCAGGGGAGGCACAGATACGCAGTATTTT	CATSSQFVRGGTDTQYF
TRBV9	.	.	TRBJ1-2	TGTGCCAGCATTCAGGCAGGGTTACCGTTAATCGCCTATGGCTACACCTTC	CASIQAGLPLIAYGYTF
TRBV7-7	.	.	TRBJ2-5	TGTGCTAGCAGCTTAAGTCCAAAACAAGAGACCCAGTACTTC	CASSLSPKQETQYF
TRBV19	.	.	TRBJ2-5	TGTGCCAGTAGTATTCATCAGATCCAGTACTTC	CASSIHQIQYF
TRBV9	TRBD2	.	TRBJ2-5	TGTGCCAGCAGCGTAGTGGGTCGGGGGGGTACGGAGACCCAGTACTTC	CASSVVGRGGTETQYF
TRBV14	.	many	TRBJ2-5	TGTGCCAGCAGCTTCGGGCAAGAGACCCAGTACTTC	CASSFGQETQYF
TRBV7-9	TRBD1	.	TRBJ1-1	TGTGCCAGCAGCTTAACGGGACAGGGGGCGGGTTTCTTT	CASSLTGQGAGFF
TRBV5-1	.	.	TRBJ1-6	TGCGCCAGCAGCTTGGACGGTTGGGGCAATTCACCCCTCCACTTT	CASSLDGWGNSPLHF
TRBV9	TRBD1	many	TRBJ2-1	TGTGCCAGCAGCGTAGATGATGTTGGACAGGGGTCCTATGAGCAGTTCTTC	CASSVDDVGQGSYEQFF
TRBV5-5	.	.	TRBJ1-6	TGTGCCAGCAGCAACACTTCACCCCTCCACTTT	CASSNTSPLHF
TRBV24-1	TRBD2	.	TRBJ2-1	TGTGCCACCAGTGATTTCCGGGCTAGCGGTTACAATGAGCAGTTCTTC	CATSDFRASGYNEQFF
TRBV6-1	.	.	TRBJ2-3	TGTGCCAGCAGTGGTCCGATCGGACGGGGCACAGATACGCAGTATTTT	CASSGPIGRGTDTQYF
TRBV2	.	.	TRBJ2-7	TGTGCCAGCAGTTCCGCGGCCGAGCAGTACTTC	CASSSAAEQYF
TRBV20-1	.	.	TRBJ2-1	TGCAGTGCTAGAGGGACTCCTCGGCAGTTCTTC	CSARGTPRQFF
TRBV5-8	.	many	TRBJ2-2	TGTGCCAGCAGCCCAGGGTTGGGGAACACCGGGGAGCTGTTTTTT	CASSPGLGNTGELFF
TRBV4-2	TRBD2	few	TRBJ2-3	TGTGCCAGCAGCCCCGGAGCGGGGGGGCGTAGCGCAGATACGCAGTATTTT	CASSPGAGGRSADTQYF
TRBV10-3	TRBD2	many	TRBJ2-1	TGTGCCATCAGTGAATTTACTAGCGGGAGGCGCAATGAGCAGTTCTTC	CAISEFTSGRRNEQFF
TRBV5-5	.	many	TRBJ2-5	TGTGCCAGCAGCTTCCAGCCTACTAAGGGGGAGACCCAGTACTTC	CASSFQPTKGETQYF
TRBV7-9	.	.	TRBJ2-3	TGTGCCAGCAGCTTAGGCTCATACACAGATACGCAGTATTTT	CASSLGSYTDTQYF
TRBV29-1	.	many	TRBJ1-2	TGCAGCGTTTTTGGGAATGGCTACACCTTC	CSVFGNGYTF
TRBV12-5	TRBD2	many	TRBJ2-2	TGTGCTAGTGGCTCGGGGCGGGAGACGAACACCGGGGAGCTGTTTTTT	CASGSGRETNTGELFF
TRBV24-1	.	few	TRBJ2-1	TGTGCCACCAGTGATTTTGATATCCTGTCGCAGTTCTTC	CATSDFDILSQFF
TRBV29-1	TRBD2	.	TRBJ2-5	TGCAGCGTTGTTGTAGCGGGGGATCTAACTGAGACCCAGTACTTC	CSVVVAGDLTETQYF
TRBV2	TRBD1	many	TRBJ1-4	TGTGCCAGCGGGAGTATGGGACAGGTTAATGAAAAACTGTTTTTT	CASGSMGQVNEKLFF
TRBV7-6	TRBD2	many	TRBJ2-5	TGTGCCAGCAGCGCGACTAGCGGGGGGGCCTTATGGGAGACCCAGTACTTC	CASSATSGGALWETQYF
TRBV29-1	.	.	TRBJ2-7	TGCAGCGTTGAAACAGGCACCCAATCCTACGAGCAGTACTTC	CSVETGTQSYEQYF
TRBV19	.	.	TRBJ1-2	TGTGCCAGTAGTATCTCTGTGATTTCTAACTATGGCTACACCTTC	CASSISVISNYGYTF
TRBV19	TRBD2	.	TRBJ2-2	TGTGCCAGTGCTTTAGCGGGTGCGGTCACCGGGGAGCTGTTTTTT	CASALAGAVTGELFF
TRBV12-3/TRBV12-4	.	many	TRBJ2-5	TGTGCCAGCACCCACAGGGCCCAAGAGACCCAGTACTTC	CASTHRAQETQYF
TRBV6-2/TRBV6-3	.	few	TRBJ1-1	TGTGCCAGCGGTTCACAGGGAACGAACACTGAAGCTTTCTTT	CASGSQGTNTEAFF
TRBV7-9	.	.	TRBJ1-5	TGTGCCAGCAGTCGGACGACAGGTAATCAGCCCCAGCATTTT	CASSRTTGNQPQHF
TRBV2	.	medium-sized	TRBJ1-6	TGTGCCAGCAGTCGGGGGGAGGATAATTCACCCCTCCACTTT	CASSRGEDNSPLHF
TRBV7-2	TRBD2	many	TRBJ2-5	TGTGCCAGCAGCTTAGCGCGGACTAGCGGACAAGAGACCCAGTACTTC	CASSLARTSGQETQYF
TRBV3-1	.	many	TRBJ1-1	TGTGCCAGCAGCCAAGTGGGGGCTGAAGCTTTCTTT	CASSQVGAEAFF
TRBV11-1	TRBD2	.	TRBJ2-5	TGTGCCAGCAGCATGGGACTAGCGGAGCCCCAGCGGGAGACCCAGTACTTC	CASSMGLAEPQRETQYF
TRBV29-1	.	.	TRBJ1-1	TGCAGCATTGGACAGACGGGGACTGAAGCTTTCTTT	CSIGQTGTEAFF
TRBV4-1	.	.	TRBJ2-5	TGCGCCAGCAGCCACCGGGGGACTGGGACGGAGCAGTACTTC	CASSHRGTGTEQYF
TRBV12-3/TRBV12-4	TRBD2	few	TRBJ2-1	TGTGCCAGCAGCCCCCCTCCCGGCCTAGCGGGAGAAAATGAGCAGTTCTTC	CASSPPPGLAGENEQFF